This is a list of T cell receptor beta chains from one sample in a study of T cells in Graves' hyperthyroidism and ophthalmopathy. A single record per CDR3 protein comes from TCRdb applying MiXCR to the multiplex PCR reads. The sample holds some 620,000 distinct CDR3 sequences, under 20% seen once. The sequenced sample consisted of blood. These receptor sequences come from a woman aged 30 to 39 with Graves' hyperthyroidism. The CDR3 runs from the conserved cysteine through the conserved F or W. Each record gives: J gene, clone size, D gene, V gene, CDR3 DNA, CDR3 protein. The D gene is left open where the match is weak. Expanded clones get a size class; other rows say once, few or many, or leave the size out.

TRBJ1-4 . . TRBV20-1 TGCAGTGCTAGAGATAGGTCAGGTTATAATGAAAAACTGTTTTTT CSARDRSGYNEKLFF
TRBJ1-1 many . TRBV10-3 TGTGCCATCAGTGAGTCTCTCTTGGGGAACACTGAAGCTTTCTTT CAISESLLGNTEAFF
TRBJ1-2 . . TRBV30 TGTGCCTGTTTTGGGGGTTTCAATGGCTACACCTTC CACFGGFNGYTF
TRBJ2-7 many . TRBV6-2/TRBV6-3 TGTGCCAGCAAATCTAGCAATGCCTACGAGCAGTACTTC CASKSSNAYEQYF
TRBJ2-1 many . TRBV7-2 TGTGCCAGCAGCCCCAAAGGGACCGTCTCCTACAATGAGCAGTTCTTC CASSPKGTVSYNEQFF
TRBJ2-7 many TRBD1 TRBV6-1 TGTGCCAGCAGTTATTCTCAGGGGGACTCCTACGAGCAGTACTTC CASSYSQGDSYEQYF
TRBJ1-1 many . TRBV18 TGTGCCAGCTCACCGGCCAGTCTGAACACTGAAGCTTTCTTT CASSPASLNTEAFF
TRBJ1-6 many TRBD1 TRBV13 TGTGCCAGCAGCTCGACAGGGGATAATTCACCCCTCCACTTT CASSSTGDNSPLHF
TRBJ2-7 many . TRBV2 TGTGCCAGCAGTGAAGGAGGGGTTAACTACGAGCAGTACTTC CASSEGGVNYEQYF
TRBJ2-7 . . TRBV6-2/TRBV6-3 TGTGCCAGCATGGTACAGCACGGTGGCGAGCAGTACTTC CASMVQHGGEQYF
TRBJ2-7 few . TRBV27 TGTGCCAGCGGCGACAGGGAGGCGAGGTACGAGCAGTACTTC CASGDREARYEQYF
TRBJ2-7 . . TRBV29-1 TGCAGCGTTCAAATTACCGGGACATACTCATACGAGCAGTACTTC CSVQITGTYSYEQYF
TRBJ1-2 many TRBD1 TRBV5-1 TGCGCCAGCAGCCCCTCAGGGACAGGGATTTTTGGCTACACCTTC CASSPSGTGIFGYTF
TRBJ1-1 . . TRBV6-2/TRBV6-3 TGTGCCAGCAGTTACTCCCCCAATCGACGTGGAGCTTTCTTT CASSYSPNRRGAFF
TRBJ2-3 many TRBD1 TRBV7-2 TGTGCCAGCGGATTACAGGGGGCGCGGGGCACAGATACGCAGTATTTT CASGLQGARGTDTQYF
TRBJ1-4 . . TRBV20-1 TGCAGTGCTAGAGACAGGGGACGGAGTGAAAAACTGTTTTTT CSARDRGRSEKLFF
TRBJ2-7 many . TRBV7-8 TGTGCCAGCAGCTTAATTTCGGGGGACTCCTACGAGCAGTACTTC CASSLISGDSYEQYF
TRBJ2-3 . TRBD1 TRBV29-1 TGCAGCGTTGAAGTCGGGACAGTCACAGATACGCAGTATTTT CSVEVGTVTDTQYF
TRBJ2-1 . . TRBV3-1 TGTGCCAGCAGCCAAGAACTAGCCTACTACAATGAGCAGTTCTTC CASSQELAYYNEQFF
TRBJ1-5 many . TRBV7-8 TGTGCCAGCAGCGTAGCCGGGGGCTGGAATCAGCCCCAGCATTTT CASSVAGGWNQPQHF
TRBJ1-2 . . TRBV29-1 TGCAGCGTTGAAGGAGCAGAAAGCGATGGCTACACCTTC CSVEGAESDGYTF
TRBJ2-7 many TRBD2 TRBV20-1 TGCAGTGCTTATACCGGGACTAGCGGGAGTTCCGAGCAGTACTTC CSAYTGTSGSSEQYF
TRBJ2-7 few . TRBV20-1 TGCAGTGTTTTAGTGGGAGGCGAGCAGTACTTC CSVLVGGEQYF
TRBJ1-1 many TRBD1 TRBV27 TGTGCCAGCAGTTTAAGGGACAGCACTGAAGCTTTCTTT CASSLRDSTEAFF
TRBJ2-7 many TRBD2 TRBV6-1 TGTGCCAGCAAGTCCGAACTTGCGGGGGGCAGCTACGAGCAGTACTTC CASKSELAGGSYEQYF
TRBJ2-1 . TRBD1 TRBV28 TGTGCCAGCAGTTCCCGACTTCCCGGGACAGGGGTTGAGCAGTTCTTC CASSSRLPGTGVEQFF
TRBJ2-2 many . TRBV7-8 TGTGCCAGCAGCCCCCTAGCCCACATGAACACCGGGGAGCTGTTTTTT CASSPLAHMNTGELFF
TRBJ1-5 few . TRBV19 TGTGCCAGTAGTATTCGTAGGGGACAAAATCAGCCCCAGCATTTT CASSIRRGQNQPQHF
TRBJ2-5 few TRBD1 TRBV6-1 TGTGCCAGCAGTGAAAAAATCGGGACAGGACGGGGAGAGACCCAGTACTTC CASSEKIGTGRGETQYF
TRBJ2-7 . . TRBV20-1 TGCAGTGCTAGAGGTGATAGAGTCTACGAGCAGTACTTC CSARGDRVYEQYF
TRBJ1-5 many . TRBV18 TGTGCCAGCTCACCCGCCGGGCAGATAGGGACCCAGCATTTT CASSPAGQIGTQHF
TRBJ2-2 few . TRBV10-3 TGTGCCATCGGGGGGCCGGAAGGCACCGGGGAGCTGTTTTTT CAIGGPEGTGELFF
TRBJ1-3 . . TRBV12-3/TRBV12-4 TGTGCCAGCCTAGCCACCTCTGGAAACACCATATATTTT CASLATSGNTIYF
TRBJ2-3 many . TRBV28 TGTGCCAGCAGTTTAGAGGGCCTCCCCCTCACAGATACGCAGTATTTT CASSLEGLPLTDTQYF
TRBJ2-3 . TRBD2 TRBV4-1 TGCGCCAGCAGCCAAGATAGAGTAGCGGGAGTAGTAGATACGCAGTATTTT CASSQDRVAGVVDTQYF
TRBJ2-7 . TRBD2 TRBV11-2 TGTGCCAGCAGCTCCACGGTACTTAGCGGGAGGAAGTACGAGCAGTACTTC CASSSTVLSGRKYEQYF
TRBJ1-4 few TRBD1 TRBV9 TGTGCCAGCAGCAGAGAGGACAGGTGGGATGAAAAACTGTTTTTT CASSREDRWDEKLFF
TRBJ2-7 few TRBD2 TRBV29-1 TGCAGCGTTTTAGGCGGGAGTTCCGTGCAGTACTTC CSVLGGSSVQYF
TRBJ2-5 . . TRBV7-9 TGTGCCAGCAGCTTGTCACTAGGGAGTTTCCGTGGAGAGACCCAGTACTTC CASSLSLGSFRGETQYF
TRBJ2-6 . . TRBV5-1 TGCGCCAGCAGCTTGGATGGGATCACAGGGGCCAACGTCCTGACTTTC CASSLDGITGANVLTF
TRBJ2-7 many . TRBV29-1 TGCAGCGTTGAAAGGGGGGGGGGCGAGCAGTACTTC CSVERGGGEQYF
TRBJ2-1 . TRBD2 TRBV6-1 TGTGCCAGCAGTAAAAGCGGGAGGAGTGGGAATGAGCAGTTCTTC CASSKSGRSGNEQFF
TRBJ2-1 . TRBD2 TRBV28 TGTGCCAGCAGTACTCAGAGACTAGCAGTCTCCTACAATGAGCAGTTCTTC CASSTQRLAVSYNEQFF
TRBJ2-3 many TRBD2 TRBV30 TGTGCCTGGAGTGAACTAGCGGGAAAAACAGATACGCAGTATTTT CAWSELAGKTDTQYF
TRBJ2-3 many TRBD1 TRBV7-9 TGTGCCAGCAGTAGAGGACAGGGCACAGATACGCAGTATTTT CASSRGQGTDTQYF
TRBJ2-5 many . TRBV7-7 TGTGCTAGCAGTCAGGGGTTCGGAGAAGAGACCCAGTACTTC CASSQGFGEETQYF
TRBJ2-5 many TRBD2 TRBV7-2 TGTGCGTACCGACTAGCGGGAGCTGAGACCCAGTACTTC CAYRLAGAETQYF
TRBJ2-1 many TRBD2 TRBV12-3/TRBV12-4 TGTGCCAGCAGTTTACAGGGAGGGGCTGATGAGCAGTTCTTC CASSLQGGADEQFF
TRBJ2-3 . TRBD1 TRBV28 TGTGCCAGTAACCGGGACAGGCGCACAGATACGCAGTATTTT CASNRDRRTDTQYF
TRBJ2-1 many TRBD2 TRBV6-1 TGTGCCAGCAGTTGGGTAGCGGGACGGGGTAATGAGCAGTTCTTC CASSWVAGRGNEQFF
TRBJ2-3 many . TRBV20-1 TGCAGTGCCGACAATAAGGGGAGGACAGATACGCAGTATTTT CSADNKGRTDTQYF
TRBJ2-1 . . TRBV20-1 TGCAGTGCTTCTGATAGCAGGGGACCCTTTTACAATGAGCAGTTCTTC CSASDSRGPFYNEQFF
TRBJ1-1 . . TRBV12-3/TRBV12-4 TGTGCCAGCAGCCTTTGGACAGCGCGGAACACTGGTGAAGCTTTCTTT CASSLWTARNTGEAFF
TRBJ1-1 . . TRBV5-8 TGTGCCAGCAGCTCCCGAGGGGGATTCACTGAAGCTTTCTTT CASSSRGGFTEAFF
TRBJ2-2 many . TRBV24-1 TGTGCCACCAGTGCGGGGGCGCAGAACACCGGGGAGCTGTTTTTT CATSAGAQNTGELFF
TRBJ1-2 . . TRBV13 TGTGCCAGCAGCCCACCGGGACAAACTAACTATGGCTACACCTTC CASSPPGQTNYGYTF
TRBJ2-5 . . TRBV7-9 TGTGCCAGCAGCTTTGTGGGGATCCAAGAGACCCAGTACTTC CASSFVGIQETQYF